Following are 24 T cell receptor beta chains from one sample sequenced in a study of identical twins. TCRdb re-called the 5' RACE reads with MiXCR, one entry per CDR3 protein. The sample lists around 220,000 distinct CDR3 sequences; 8% to 11% were seen once. The sample taken for sequencing was memory T cells sorted from blood. All receptors come from a man in his fifties in good health.

This clonotype was found many times. The chain has TRBV18 and TRBJ1-5; 7 nucleotides align to TRBD1. Trimming removed 4 bases from V and 1 base from J; junction bases left unmatched: 4. Germline V gene sequence: CDR1 KGHSH, CDR2 LQKENI. The CDR3 consists of 15 residues. CDR3 region: CASSLDRDSNQPQHF. In DNA, the CDR3 is TGTGCCAGCTCACTTGACAGGGACAGCAATCAGCCCCAGCATTTT.

This clonotype was counted many times. V usage is TRBV4-3 and J usage is TRBJ1-4; TRBD1 matches at 10 bases. From germline, CDR1 is LGHNA and CDR2 YSLEER. This CDR3 spans 16 amino acids. V lost 3 bases and J lost 5; bases outside the gene matches: 6. The DNA of the CDR3 is TGCGCCAGCAGCCAGCTCCCGGGACAGGGGAATGAAAAACTGTTTTTT. As protein: CASSQLPGQGNEKLFF.

V gene TRBV9 combines with J gene TRBJ2-3; D remains ambiguous. This CDR3 is 14 amino acids long. V was pared by 0 bases and J by 6 bases, with 11 bases between. Germline lookup yields CDR1 SGDLS and CDR2 YYNGEE. CDR3 in amino acids: CASSVAHSGDTQYF. CDR3 bases: TGTGCCAGCAGCGTAGCTCACAGTGGGGATACGCAGTATTTT.

This clonotype turned up a few times. In DNA, the CDR3 is TGTGCCATCTGTTCGAGCACACAGAACACTGAAGCTTTCTTT. The encoded protein is CAICSSTQNTEAFF. The chain carries TRBV6-1 and TRBJ1-1; unclear D gene. Trimming removed 10 bases from V and 1 base from J, with 16 bases in between. This CDR3 has 14 residues. Germline V gene lookup returns CDR1 MNHNS and CDR2 SASEGT.

This clonotype came up many times. The chain combines TRBV11-1 with TRBJ2-3; tentatively, D is TRBD1 (6 bases). Trimming removed 3 bases from V and 2 bases from J, with 15 bases in between. CDR1 SGHAT and CDR2 FQDESV come from the germline V gene (reference sequence). This CDR3 is 16 amino acids long. CDR3 coding DNA: TGTGCCAGCAGCTTCCTAGGACAGCCTACCACAGATACGCAGTATTTT. Residues: CASSFLGQPTTDTQYF.

The chain links TRBV4-3 to TRBJ2-3; 10 nucleotides agree with TRBD2. In germline, CDR1 is LGHNA, CDR2 YSLEER. V gave up 4 bases and J gave up 3 bases; unmatched junction bases: 7. The CDR3 is 16 residues long. Written as DNA, the CDR3 is TGCGCCAGCAGCCGCGACACGACTAGCGGGACAGATACGCAGTATTTT. Amino acids: CASSRDTTSGTDTQYF.

At least ten counts were recorded for this clonotype. The chain is built from TRBV7-2 and TRBJ1-1, with D unresolved. Germline V gives CDR1 SGHTA, CDR2 FQGNSA. Trimming cost V 4 bases and J 5 bases, with 11 bases left between them. CDR3 size: 13 residues. The CDR3 reads CASSSDGGTEAFF. The CDR3 DNA reads as TGTGCCAGCAGCTCCGACGGAGGAACTGAAGCTTTCTTT.

This rearrangement joins TRBV12-3 or TRBV12-4 to TRBJ2-7, with D perhaps matching TRBD1 (6 bases). The CDR3 has 12 residues. Deletions cut 6 bases from V and 1 base from J, with 7 bases between. CDR3 nucleotides: TGTGCCAGCAGAGGGACATCCTACGAGCAGTACTTC. This encodes CASRGTSYEQYF.

This clonotype was counted a few times. The CDR3: CASIPPRGAGELFF. The CDR3 region has the DNA TGTGCCAGCATTCCCCCCCGGGGGGCCGGGGAGCTGTTTTTT. The V and J genes are TRBV28 and TRBJ2-2, with 7 nucleotides matching TRBD2. The junction had 8 bases not matched to a gene; V was cut back by 7 bases and J by 6 bases. Germline V gives CDR1 MDHEN, CDR2 SYDVKM. There are 14 residues in the CDR3.

There are a few counts of this clonotype. CDR3 DNA: TGTGCCAGCAGTGGGGGCGGAATCTTAGAGCAGTTCTTC. It specifies CASSGGGILEQFF. The chain employs TRBV6-1 and TRBJ2-1; TRBD1 might be the D (5 bases). Trimming stripped 4 bases from V and 10 bases from J, with 14 bases between. Germline lookup yields CDR1 MNHNS and CDR2 SASEGT. The CDR3 runs 13 residues.

There are a few counts of this clonotype. The gene calls are TRBV7-8 and TRBJ2-3, with D tentatively TRBD2 (7 bases). V lost 5 bases to trimming and J lost 4 bases, with 22 bases between them. The CDR3 is 17 residues long. Germline V gives CDR1 SGHVS, CDR2 FQNEAQ. The CDR3 DNA reads as TGTGCCAGCAGCACCCAGGGGCCTAGCGGCGCGGCAGATACGCAGTATTTT. Protein sequence: CASSTQGPSGAADTQYF.

This clonotype was detected ten times or more. The chain carries TRBV28 and TRBJ1-5, with D unclear. Trimming pared 1 base from V and 0 bases from J, leaving 10 bases between. The CDR3 has 16 amino acids. Germline V gene lookup returns CDR1 MDHEN and CDR2 SYDVKM. The CDR3 loop is CASSLYSSYSNQPQHF. CDR3 in DNA: TGTGCCAGCAGTTTATATTCAAGCTATAGCAATCAGCCCCAGCATTTT.

This clonotype was observed at least ten times. This rearrangement joins TRBV7-2 to TRBJ2-7; maybe TRBD1 (5 bases). Germline CDR1 reads SGHTA; CDR2 reads FQGNSA. This CDR3 is built from 13 residues. The V and J ends lost 1 base and 6 bases respectively, with 10 bases between them. The CDR3: CASSLVRQGEQYF. Here the CDR3 DNA reads TGTGCCAGCAGCTTAGTACGGCAGGGCGAGCAGTACTTC.

The gene calls are TRBV19 and TRBJ1-6; a weak D match, TRBD1 (5 bases). Trimming took off 4 bases at V and 8 bases at J, with 12 bases between the two ends. The germline CDR1 and CDR2 sequences are LNHDA and SQIVND (reference sequence). This CDR3 region has 14 residues. The DNA for the CDR3 is TGTGCCAGTAGTACCAGGGAGTGGGATTCACCCCTCCACTTT. Protein sequence: CASSTREWDSPLHF.

This clonotype was detected a few times. V is TRBV11-2 and J is TRBJ2-5; 9 bases are a match to TRBD2. The CDR3 sequence is 16 residues long. The V and J ends lost 1 base and 2 bases, in that order; junction bases with no gene match: 5. Germline CDR1 and CDR2: SGHAT and FQNNGV. The CDR3 loop reads CASSLVGSGSQETQYF. CDR3 in DNA: TGTGCCAGCAGCTTAGTTGGTAGCGGGAGTCAAGAGACCCAGTACTTC.

The rearrangement links TRBV28 to TRBJ1-4; D is unresolved. This CDR3 contains 12 residues. Trimming pared 5 bases from V and 10 bases from J, leaving 11 bases between. Per germline, CDR1 MDHEN and CDR2 SYDVKM. CDR3 loop: CASSPPRGKLFF. In DNA form, the CDR3 reads TGTGCCAGCAGTCCCCCCCGCGGAAAACTGTTTTTT.

This clonotype was detected ten times or more. This sequence joins TRBV27 and TRBJ2-7; TRBD2 matches at 12 bases. This CDR3 is built from 15 residues. The V gene's germline CDR1 is MNHEY and CDR2 SMNVEV (reference sequence). Germline trimming cut 2 bases from V and 3 bases from J; bases unmatched to any gene: 2. The CDR3 region is CASSLKTSGSYEQYF. CDR3 sequence (DNA): TGTGCCAGCAGTTTAAAGACTAGCGGGAGCTACGAGCAGTACTTC.

This sequence joins TRBV7-2 and TRBJ1-3, with a tentative D call TRBD1 (6 bases). The germline V gene encodes CDR1 SGHTA and CDR2 FQGNSA. The CDR3 extends over 13 amino acids. Trimming stripped 1 base from V and 11 bases from J, with 12 bases between. CDR3 sequence (DNA): TGTGCCAGCAGCTTAGTAAAGGACAGCGCCATATATTTT. Its translation is CASSLVKDSAIYF.

This clonotype was observed at least ten times. The chain combines TRBV25-1 with TRBJ1-4; no reliable D call. Germline lookup yields CDR1 MGHDK and CDR2 SYGVNS. The CDR3 loop spans 17 amino acids. The ends were cut back, 2 bases at V and 3 bases at J, with 16 bases in the middle. CDR3 region: CASSENLMGNSNEKLFF. Here the CDR3 DNA reads TGTGCCAGCAGTGAAAATCTAATGGGGAACTCTAATGAAAAACTGTTTTTT.

This clonotype was found a few times. The gene calls are TRBV6-2 or TRBV6-3 and TRBJ2-7; TRBD1 agrees at 7 bases. The CDR3 consists of 17 residues. Trimming cost V 6 bases and J 1 base; bases outside gene matches: 15. Germline V CDR1 and CDR2: MNHEY, SVGEGT. The chain's CDR3 is CASRISPTGRVSYEQYF. The CDR3 DNA reads as TGTGCCAGCAGGATAAGTCCGACAGGGCGAGTGTCCTACGAGCAGTACTTC.

The rearrangement links TRBV20-1 to TRBJ2-7; 10 bases fit TRBD2. Germline V gives CDR1 DFQATT, CDR2 SNEGSKA (reference sequence). This CDR3 contains 14 residues. V lost 6 bases to trimming and J lost 2 bases; unmatched junction nucleotides: 7. In nucleotides, the CDR3 is TGCAGTGCGAGGACTAGCGGATCGACCTACGAGCAGTACTTC. Encoded protein: CSARTSGSTYEQYF.

The V call is TRBV12-3 or TRBV12-4, the J call TRBJ1-1; D ambiguous. The V and J ends lost 3 bases and 8 bases respectively, with 10 bases between them. This CDR3 comprises 12 residues. CDR3 DNA: TGTGCCAGCAGTTTCGGAGGCTACGAAGCTTTCTTT. It encodes CASSFGGYEAFF.

Of note for this clonotype: Given a much more abundant clone one base away, this may be a read error. The chain combines TRBV7-2 with TRBJ1-6; D is ambiguous. CDR3 size: 14 residues. Germline V lookup: CDR1 SGHTA, CDR2 FQGNSA. The CDR3 bases are TGTGCCAGCAGCGCTAAACCGGAGAGATCACCCCTCCCCTTT. The encoded protein is CASSAKPERSPLPF.

The genes are TRBV12-3 or TRBV12-4 and TRBJ2-7, with 8 bases fitting TRBD1. This CDR3 is built from 13 residues. The J segment lost 4 bases and the V segment lost 6 bases, leaving 5 bases of the junction unmatched. The DNA for the CDR3 is TGTGCCAGCAGGGACAGGGCAGGGTACGAGCAGTACTTC. Amino acid sequence: CASRDRAGYEQYF.